These T cell receptor beta chains were read from a single sample in a study of blood T cell repertoires in COVID-19. Assay used: immunoSEQ multiplex PCR; TCRdb lists only in-frame clones, some missing. The sample includes 230,000 or so clones, around four fifths of them seen just once. Sample: peripheral blood. The source of these receptors is a man in his forties or fifties with active or convalescent COVID-19. CDR3s include the opening cysteine and the closing phenylalanine or tryptophan. D genes are given only for firm matches. Clone size is given for some rows only: seen once, a few or many times, or a class if the clone is expanded.

v_call: TRBV6-5; d_call: TRBD1; clone_size: NA; j_call: TRBJ2-1; cdr3_nt: TGTGCCAGCCGCCGTGGGGGGACAGGGGTAGAGCAGTTCTTC; cdr3_aa: CASRRGGTGVEQFF
v_call: TRBV6-2/TRBV6-3; d_call: NA; clone_size: NA; j_call: TRBJ1-6; cdr3_nt: TGTGCCAGCAGTTACGCTCCGAGCTCCTATAATTCACCCCTCCACTTT; cdr3_aa: CASSYAPSSYNSPLHF
v_call: TRBV7-3; d_call: NA; clone_size: once; j_call: TRBJ1-1; cdr3_nt: TGTGCCAGCAGCTCGGACATGGGAACTGAAGCTTTCTTT; cdr3_aa: CASSSDMGTEAFF
v_call: TRBV21-1; d_call: NA; clone_size: NA; j_call: TRBJ2-1; cdr3_nt: TGTGCCAGCAGGCCCGGGACTAGCGGGGCCCCCTTCTTC; cdr3_aa: CASRPGTSGAPFF
v_call: TRBV24-1; d_call: TRBD2; clone_size: NA; j_call: TRBJ2-1; cdr3_nt: TGTGCCACCAGTGGGGTGTCGAGCGGGGGGGCGAATGAGCAGTTCTTC; cdr3_aa: CATSGVSSGGANEQFF
v_call: TRBV6-6; d_call: TRBD1; clone_size: NA; j_call: TRBJ2-2; cdr3_nt: TGTGCCAGCGAAGCACAGACAGGGGCGAACACCGGGGAGCTGTTTTTT; cdr3_aa: CASEAQTGANTGELFF
v_call: TRBV2; d_call: TRBD2; clone_size: NA; j_call: TRBJ2-6; cdr3_nt: TGTGCCAGCAAGGGAGGGGATAGTGGGGCCAACGTCCTGACTTTC; cdr3_aa: CASKGGDSGANVLTF
v_call: TRBV7-3; d_call: NA; clone_size: NA; j_call: TRBJ2-2; cdr3_nt: TGTGCCAGCAGTTCTAGCGCCGGGGAGCTGTTTTTT; cdr3_aa: CASSSSAGELFF
v_call: TRBV24-1; d_call: NA; clone_size: NA; j_call: TRBJ1-5; cdr3_nt: TGTGCCACCAGTGACGGACATTTAAATCAGCCCCAGCATTTT; cdr3_aa: CATSDGHLNQPQHF
v_call: TRBV5-4; d_call: TRBD1; clone_size: NA; j_call: TRBJ1-2; cdr3_nt: TGTGCCAGCAGCACTTCGACAGGGGCTAACTATGGCTACACCTTC; cdr3_aa: CASSTSTGANYGYTF
v_call: TRBV30; d_call: TRBD1; clone_size: NA; j_call: TRBJ1-2; cdr3_nt: TGTGCCTCAGAGCCGGGACAGGGGTTTCGTTATGGCTACACCTTC; cdr3_aa: CASEPGQGFRYGYTF
v_call: TRBV5-1; d_call: NA; clone_size: NA; j_call: TRBJ1-2; cdr3_nt: TGCGCCAGCAGTACCAACCCAGGGGCTAACTATGGCTACACCTTC; cdr3_aa: CASSTNPGANYGYTF
v_call: TRBV3-1/TRBV3-2; d_call: TRBD1; clone_size: many; j_call: TRBJ2-2; cdr3_nt: TGTGCCAGCAGCCAGGGGCAGGGGGCTAACACCGGGGAGCTGTTTTTT; cdr3_aa: CASSQGQGANTGELFF
v_call: TRBV7-2; d_call: NA; clone_size: once; j_call: TRBJ2-5; cdr3_nt: TGTGCCAGCAGCCCCTTGGGTGCGGCCCAGTACTTC; cdr3_aa: CASSPLGAAQYF
v_call: TRBV30; d_call: NA; clone_size: once; j_call: TRBJ1-6; cdr3_nt: TGTGCCTGGAGTGTAGGGGGGGCCAATAATTCACCCCTCCACTTT; cdr3_aa: CAWSVGGANNSPLHF
v_call: TRBV12-5; d_call: NA; clone_size: many; j_call: TRBJ1-5; cdr3_nt: TGTGCTAGTGGATACAGGGCCGGACAGCCCCAGCATTTT; cdr3_aa: CASGYRAGQPQHF
v_call: TRBV5-1; d_call: TRBD1; clone_size: NA; j_call: TRBJ2-3; cdr3_nt: TGCGCCAGCAGCGGTGGACAGGGCACAGATACGCAGTATTTT; cdr3_aa: CASSGGQGTDTQYF
v_call: TRBV6-1; d_call: NA; clone_size: NA; j_call: TRBJ2-6; cdr3_nt: TGTGCCAGCAGTGAAGGCGGTAGCTCTGGGGCCAACGTCCTGACTTTC; cdr3_aa: CASSEGGSSGANVLTF
v_call: TRBV5-1; d_call: TRBD1; clone_size: NA; j_call: TRBJ2-1; cdr3_nt: TGCGCCAGCAGCTCGACAGGGGGAAATGAGCAGTTCTTC; cdr3_aa: CASSSTGGNEQFF
v_call: TRBV3-1/TRBV3-2; d_call: NA; clone_size: NA; j_call: TRBJ1-1; cdr3_nt: TGTGCCAGCAGCCAGGAGGACAGATACACTGAAGCTTTCTTT; cdr3_aa: CASSQEDRYTEAFF